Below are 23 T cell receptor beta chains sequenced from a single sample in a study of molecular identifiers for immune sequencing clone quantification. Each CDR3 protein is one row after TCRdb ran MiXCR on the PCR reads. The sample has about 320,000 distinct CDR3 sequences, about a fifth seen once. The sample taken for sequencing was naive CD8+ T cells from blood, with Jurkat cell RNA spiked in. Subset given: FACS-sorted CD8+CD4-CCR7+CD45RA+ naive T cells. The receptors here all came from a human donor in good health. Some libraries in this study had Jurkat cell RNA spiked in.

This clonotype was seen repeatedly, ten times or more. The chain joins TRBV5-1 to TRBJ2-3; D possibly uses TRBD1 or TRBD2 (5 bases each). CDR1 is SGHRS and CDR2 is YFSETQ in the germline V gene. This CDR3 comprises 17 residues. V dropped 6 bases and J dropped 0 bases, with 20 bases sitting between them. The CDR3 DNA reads TGCGCCAGCAACAAAGGGGACGGAAGTCCCAGCACAGATACGCAGTATTTT. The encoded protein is CASNKGDGSPSTDTQYF.

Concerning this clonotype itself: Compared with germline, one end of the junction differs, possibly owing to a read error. DNA for the CDR3: TGTGCCGGCAGCTTAGACCCGAATCAGCCCCAGCATTTT. Its protein product is CAGSLDPNQPQHF. The chain links TRBV7-9 to TRBJ1-5, with no clear D. Germline V CDR1 and CDR2: SEHNR, FQNEAQ (reference sequence). This CDR3 contains 13 residues.

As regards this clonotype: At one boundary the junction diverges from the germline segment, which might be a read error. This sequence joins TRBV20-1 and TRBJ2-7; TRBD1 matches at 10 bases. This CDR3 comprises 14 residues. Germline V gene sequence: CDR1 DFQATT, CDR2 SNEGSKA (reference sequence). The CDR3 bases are TGCAATGCTAGAGGGACAGGGGTAAACTACGAGCAGTACTTC. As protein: CNARGTGVNYEQYF.

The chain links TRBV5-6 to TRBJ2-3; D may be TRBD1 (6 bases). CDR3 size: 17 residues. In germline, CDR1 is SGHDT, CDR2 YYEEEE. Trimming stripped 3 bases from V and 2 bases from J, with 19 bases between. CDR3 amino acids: CASSSATGLILTDTQYF. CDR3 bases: TGTGCCAGCAGCTCGGCGACAGGCCTCATTCTCACAGATACGCAGTATTTT. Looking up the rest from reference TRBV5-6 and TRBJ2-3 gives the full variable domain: DAGVTQSPTHLIKTRGQQVTLRCSPKSGHDTVSWYQQALGQGPQFIFQYYEEEERQRGNFPDRFSGHQFPNYSSELNVNALLLGDSALYLCASSSATGLILTDTQYFGPGTRLTVL.

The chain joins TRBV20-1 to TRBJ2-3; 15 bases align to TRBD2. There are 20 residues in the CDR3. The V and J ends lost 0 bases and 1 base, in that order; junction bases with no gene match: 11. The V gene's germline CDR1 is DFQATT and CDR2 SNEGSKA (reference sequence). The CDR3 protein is CSARDREGLAGGFGTDTQYF. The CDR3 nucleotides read TGCAGTGCTAGAGACCGAGAAGGACTAGCGGGAGGGTTCGGCACAGATACGCAGTATTTT.

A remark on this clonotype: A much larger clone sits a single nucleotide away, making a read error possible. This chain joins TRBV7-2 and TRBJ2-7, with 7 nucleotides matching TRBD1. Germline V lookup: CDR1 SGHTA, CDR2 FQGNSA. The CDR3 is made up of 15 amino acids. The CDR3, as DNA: TGTGCCAGCAGCACCTATGGGACAGTAGGCGACGAGCGGTACTTC. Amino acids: CASSTYGTVGDERYF.

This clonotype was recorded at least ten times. CDR3 sequence (DNA): TGCAGCACGGGACGGACGAACACTGAAGCTTTCTTT. Protein: CSTGRTNTEAFF. This chain connects TRBV29-1 to TRBJ1-1; tentatively, D is TRBD1 (5 bases). There are 12 residues in the CDR3. The V end was cut by 8 bases, the J end by 1 base, with 11 bases between. Germline V gene lookup returns CDR1 SQVTM and CDR2 ANQGSEA.

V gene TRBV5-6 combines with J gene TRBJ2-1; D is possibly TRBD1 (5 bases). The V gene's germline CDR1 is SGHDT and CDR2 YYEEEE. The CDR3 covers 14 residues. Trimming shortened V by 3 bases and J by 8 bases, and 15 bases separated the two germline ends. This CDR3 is CASSSWGRFDEQFF. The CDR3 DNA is TGTGCCAGCAGCTCCTGGGGCCGTTTCGATGAGCAGTTCTTC.

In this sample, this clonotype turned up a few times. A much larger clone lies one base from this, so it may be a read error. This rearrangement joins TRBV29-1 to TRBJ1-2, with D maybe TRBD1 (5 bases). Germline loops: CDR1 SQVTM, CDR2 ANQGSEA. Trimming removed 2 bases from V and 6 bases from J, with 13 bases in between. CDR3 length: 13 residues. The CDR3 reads CSVERQNDNGYTF. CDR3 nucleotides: TGCAGCGTTGAAAGACAGAATGACAATGGCTACACCTTC.

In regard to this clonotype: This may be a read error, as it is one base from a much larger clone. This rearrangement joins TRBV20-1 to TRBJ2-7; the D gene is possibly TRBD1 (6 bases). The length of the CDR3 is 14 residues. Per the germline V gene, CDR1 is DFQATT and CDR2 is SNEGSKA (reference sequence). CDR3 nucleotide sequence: TGCAGTGCTGATTCGGGACAAGTCTCCTACAAGCAGTACTTC. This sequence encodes CSADSGQVSYKQYF.

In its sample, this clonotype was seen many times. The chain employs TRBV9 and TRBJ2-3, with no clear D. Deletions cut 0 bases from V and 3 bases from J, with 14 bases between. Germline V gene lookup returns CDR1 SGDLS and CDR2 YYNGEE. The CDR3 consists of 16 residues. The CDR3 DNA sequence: TGTGCCAGCAGCGTAGGTGGTAGTCTTAAGACAGATACGCAGTATTTT. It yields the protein CASSVGGSLKTDTQYF.

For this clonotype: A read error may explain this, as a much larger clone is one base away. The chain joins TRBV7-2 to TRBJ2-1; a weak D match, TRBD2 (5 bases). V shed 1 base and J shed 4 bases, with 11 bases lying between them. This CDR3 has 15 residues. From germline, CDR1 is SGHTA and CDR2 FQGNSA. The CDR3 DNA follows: TGTGCCAGCAGCTTAGATCTCGGGGAGTACAATGAGCAGTTCTTC. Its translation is CASSLDLGEYNEQFF.

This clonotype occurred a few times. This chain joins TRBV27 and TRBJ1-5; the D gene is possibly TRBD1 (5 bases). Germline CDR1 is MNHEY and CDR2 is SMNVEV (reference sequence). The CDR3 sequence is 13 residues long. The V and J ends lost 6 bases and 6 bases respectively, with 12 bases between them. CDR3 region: CASRGQGFQPQHF. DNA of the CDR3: TGTGCCAGCAGGGGGCAGGGATTTCAGCCCCAGCATTTT.

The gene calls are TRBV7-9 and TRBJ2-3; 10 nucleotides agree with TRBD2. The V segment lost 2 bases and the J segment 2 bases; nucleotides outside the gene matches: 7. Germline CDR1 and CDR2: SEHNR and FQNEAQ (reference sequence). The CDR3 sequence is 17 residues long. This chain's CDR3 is CASSLFTSGAHTDTQYF. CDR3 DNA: TGTGCCAGCAGCTTATTCACTAGCGGGGCACACACAGATACGCAGTATTTT.

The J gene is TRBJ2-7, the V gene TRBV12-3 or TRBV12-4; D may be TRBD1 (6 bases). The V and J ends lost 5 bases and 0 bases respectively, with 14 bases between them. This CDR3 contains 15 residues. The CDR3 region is CASSGFRGSSYEQYF. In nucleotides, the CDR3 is TGTGCCAGCAGTGGTTTTAGGGGGAGCTCCTACGAGCAGTACTTC.

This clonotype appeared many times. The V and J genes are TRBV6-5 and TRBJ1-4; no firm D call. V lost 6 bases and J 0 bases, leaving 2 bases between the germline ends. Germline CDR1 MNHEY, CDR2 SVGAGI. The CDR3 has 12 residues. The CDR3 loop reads CASRSTNEKLFF. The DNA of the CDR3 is TGTGCCAGCAGGTCAACTAATGAAAAACTGTTTTTT.

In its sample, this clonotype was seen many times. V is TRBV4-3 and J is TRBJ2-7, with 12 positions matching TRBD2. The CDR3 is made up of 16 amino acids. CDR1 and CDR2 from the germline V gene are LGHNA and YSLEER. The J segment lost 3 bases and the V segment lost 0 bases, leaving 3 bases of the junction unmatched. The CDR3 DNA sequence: TGCGCCAGCAGCCAAGACGCGACTAGCGGGAGCTACGAGCAGTACTTC. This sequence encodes CASSQDATSGSYEQYF.

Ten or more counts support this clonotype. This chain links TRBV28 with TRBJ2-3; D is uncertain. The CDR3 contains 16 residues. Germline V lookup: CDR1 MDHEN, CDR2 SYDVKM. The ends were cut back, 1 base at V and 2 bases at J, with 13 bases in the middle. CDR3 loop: CASSLFPRSITDTQYF. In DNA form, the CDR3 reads TGTGCCAGCAGTTTATTTCCTAGATCTATCACAGATACGCAGTATTTT.

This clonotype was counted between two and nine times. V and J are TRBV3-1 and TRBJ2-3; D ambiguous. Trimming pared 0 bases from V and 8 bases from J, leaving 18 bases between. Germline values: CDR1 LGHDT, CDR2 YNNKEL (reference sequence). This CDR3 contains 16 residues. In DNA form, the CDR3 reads TGTGCCAGCAGCCAAGAAGGCGCTGGGTACCTCGTTACGCAGTATTTT. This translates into CASSQEGAGYLVTQYF.

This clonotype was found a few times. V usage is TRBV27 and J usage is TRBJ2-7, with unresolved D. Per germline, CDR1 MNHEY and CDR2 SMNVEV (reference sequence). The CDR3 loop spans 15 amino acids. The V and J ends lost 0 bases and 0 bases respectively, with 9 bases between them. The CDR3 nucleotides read TGTGCCAGCAGTTTATCTGGCAGAAGCTCCTACGAGCAGTACTTC. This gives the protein CASSLSGRSSYEQYF.

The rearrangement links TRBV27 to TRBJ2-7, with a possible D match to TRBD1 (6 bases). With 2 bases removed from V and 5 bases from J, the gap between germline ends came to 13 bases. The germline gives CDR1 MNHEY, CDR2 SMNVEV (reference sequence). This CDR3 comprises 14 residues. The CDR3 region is CASSLEQGRDEQYF. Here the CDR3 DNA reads TGTGCCAGCAGTTTAGAACAGGGCAGGGACGAGCAGTACTTC.

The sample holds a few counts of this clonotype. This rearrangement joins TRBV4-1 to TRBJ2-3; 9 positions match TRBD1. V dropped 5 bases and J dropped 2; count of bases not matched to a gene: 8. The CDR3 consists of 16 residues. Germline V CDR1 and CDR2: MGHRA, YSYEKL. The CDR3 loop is CASSGQGRAATDTQYF. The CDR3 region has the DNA TGCGCCAGCAGCGGACAGGGGAGGGCCGCCACAGATACGCAGTATTTT.

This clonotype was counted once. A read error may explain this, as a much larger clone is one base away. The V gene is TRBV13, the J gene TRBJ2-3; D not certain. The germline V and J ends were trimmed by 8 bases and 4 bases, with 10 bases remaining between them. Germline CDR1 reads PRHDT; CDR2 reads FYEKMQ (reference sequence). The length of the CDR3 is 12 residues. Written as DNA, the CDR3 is TGTGCCAGCGGCCTCCCCTCAGATACGCAGTATTTT. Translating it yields CASGLPSDTQYF.